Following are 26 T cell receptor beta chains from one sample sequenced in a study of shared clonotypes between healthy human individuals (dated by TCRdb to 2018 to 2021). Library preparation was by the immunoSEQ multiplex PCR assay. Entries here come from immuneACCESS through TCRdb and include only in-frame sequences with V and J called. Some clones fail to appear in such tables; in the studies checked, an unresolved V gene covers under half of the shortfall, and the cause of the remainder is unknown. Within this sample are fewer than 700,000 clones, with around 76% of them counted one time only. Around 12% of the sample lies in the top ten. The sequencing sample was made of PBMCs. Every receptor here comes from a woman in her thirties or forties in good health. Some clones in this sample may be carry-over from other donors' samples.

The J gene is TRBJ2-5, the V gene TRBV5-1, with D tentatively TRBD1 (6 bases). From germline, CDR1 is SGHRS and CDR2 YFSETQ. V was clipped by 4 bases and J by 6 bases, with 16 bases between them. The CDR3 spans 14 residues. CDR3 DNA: TGCGCCAGCAGCAGGACAGTAGAGACCCAGACCCAGTACTTC. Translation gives CASSRTVETQTQYF.

The DNA of the CDR3 is TGTGCCAGCAGCTCTGGGATCCGCGGAGGGACCCAGTACTTC. Its protein product is CASSSGIRGGTQYF. The chain carries TRBV2 and TRBJ2-5, with TRBD2 as a possible D gene (5 bases). The CDR3 has 14 amino acids. Between the trimmed V and J ends, which lost 6 bases and 7 bases, there was a span of 18 bases. CDR1 SNHLY and CDR2 FYNNEI come from the germline V gene.

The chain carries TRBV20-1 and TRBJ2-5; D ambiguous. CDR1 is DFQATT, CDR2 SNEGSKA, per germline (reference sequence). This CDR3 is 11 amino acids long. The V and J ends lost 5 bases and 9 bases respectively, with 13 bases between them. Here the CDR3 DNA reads TGCAGTGCTGGCTATGAAAGGGCCCAGTACTTC. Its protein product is CSAGYERAQYF.

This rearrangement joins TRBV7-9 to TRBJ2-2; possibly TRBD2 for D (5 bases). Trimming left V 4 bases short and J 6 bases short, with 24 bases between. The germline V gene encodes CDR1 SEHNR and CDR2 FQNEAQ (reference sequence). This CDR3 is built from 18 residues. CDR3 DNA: TGTGCCAGCAGCTCGCCAAACATACGGGCCCTAGCCCCCGGGGAGCTGTTTTTT. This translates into CASSSPNIRALAPGELFF.

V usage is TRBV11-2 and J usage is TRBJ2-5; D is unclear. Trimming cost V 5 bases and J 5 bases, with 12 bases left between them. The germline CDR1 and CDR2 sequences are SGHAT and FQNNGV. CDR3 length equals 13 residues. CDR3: CASSRGPRETQYF. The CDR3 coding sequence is TGTGCCAGCAGCCGAGGACCAAGGGAGACCCAGTACTTC. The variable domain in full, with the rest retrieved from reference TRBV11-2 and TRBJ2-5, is EAGVAQSPRYKIIEKRQSVAFWCNPISGHATLYWYQQILGQGPKLLIQFQNNGVVDDSQLPKDRFSAERLKGVDSTLKIQPAKLEDSAVYLCASSRGPRETQYFGPGTRLLVL.

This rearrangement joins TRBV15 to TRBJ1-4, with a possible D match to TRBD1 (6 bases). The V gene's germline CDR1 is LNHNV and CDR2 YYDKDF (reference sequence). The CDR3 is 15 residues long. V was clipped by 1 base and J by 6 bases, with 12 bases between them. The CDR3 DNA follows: TGTGCCACCAGCAGAGGCGGGGGCGAATATGAAAAACTGTTTTTT. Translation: CATSRGGGEYEKLFF. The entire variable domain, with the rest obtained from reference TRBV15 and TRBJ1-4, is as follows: DAMVIQNPRYQVTQFGKPVTLSCSQTLNHNVMYWYQQKSSQAPKLLFHYYDKDFNNEADTPDNFQSRRPNTSFCFLDIRSPGLGDTAMYLCATSRGGGEYEKLFFGSGTQLSVL.

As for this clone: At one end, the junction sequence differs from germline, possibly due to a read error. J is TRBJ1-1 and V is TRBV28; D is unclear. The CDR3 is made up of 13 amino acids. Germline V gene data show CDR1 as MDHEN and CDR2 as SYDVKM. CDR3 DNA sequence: TGTGCCAGCAGTTCCCCGACCCGATTCTACGGTGTCTTT. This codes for CASSSPTRFYGVF. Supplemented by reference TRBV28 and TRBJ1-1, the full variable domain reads DVKVTQSSRYLVKRTGEKVFLECVQDMDHENMFWYRQDPGLGLRLIYFSYDVKMKEKGDIPEGYSVSREKKERFSLILESASTNQTSMYLCASSSPTRFYGVFGQGTRLTVV.

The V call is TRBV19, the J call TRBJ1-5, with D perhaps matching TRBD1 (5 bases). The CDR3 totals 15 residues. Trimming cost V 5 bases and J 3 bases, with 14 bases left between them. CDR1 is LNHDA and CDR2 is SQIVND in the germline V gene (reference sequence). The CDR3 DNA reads TGTGCCAGTAGTCAGGGTAGGGGACTCAATCAGCCCCAGCATTTT. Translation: CASSQGRGLNQPQHF.

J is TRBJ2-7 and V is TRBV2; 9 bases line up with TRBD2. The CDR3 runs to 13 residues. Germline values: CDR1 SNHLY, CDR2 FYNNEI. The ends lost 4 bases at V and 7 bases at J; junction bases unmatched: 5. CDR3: CASSGLAVGEQYF. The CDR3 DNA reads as TGTGCCAGCAGTGGACTAGCGGTGGGAGAGCAGTACTTC.

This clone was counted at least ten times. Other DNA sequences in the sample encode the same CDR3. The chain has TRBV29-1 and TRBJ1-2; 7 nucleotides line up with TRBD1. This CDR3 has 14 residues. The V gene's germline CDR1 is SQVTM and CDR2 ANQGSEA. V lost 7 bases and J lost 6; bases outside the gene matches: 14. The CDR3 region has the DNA TGCAGCGCTGGGACAGCGCACTCATGGGATGGCTACACCTTC. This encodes CSAGTAHSWDGYTF.

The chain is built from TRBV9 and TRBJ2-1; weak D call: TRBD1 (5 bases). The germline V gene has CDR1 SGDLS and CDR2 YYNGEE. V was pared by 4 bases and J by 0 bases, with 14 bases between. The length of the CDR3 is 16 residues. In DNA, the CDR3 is TGTGCCAGCAGCCCGACGGACACGAGCTCCTACAATGAGCAGTTCTTC. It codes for CASSPTDTSSYNEQFF.

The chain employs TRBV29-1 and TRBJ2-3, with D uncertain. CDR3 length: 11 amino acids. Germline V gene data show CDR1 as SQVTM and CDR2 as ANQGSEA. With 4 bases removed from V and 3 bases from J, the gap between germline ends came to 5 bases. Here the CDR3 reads CSVATTDTQYF. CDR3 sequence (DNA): TGCAGCGTTGCCACTACAGATACGCAGTATTTT.

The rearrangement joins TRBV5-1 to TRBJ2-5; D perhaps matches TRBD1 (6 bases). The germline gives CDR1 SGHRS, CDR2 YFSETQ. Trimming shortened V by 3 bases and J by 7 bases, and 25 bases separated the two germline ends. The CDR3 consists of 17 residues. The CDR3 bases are TGCGCCAGCAGCTCAGGCTACCCGACAGGAGCTAGTAGGACCCAGTACTTC. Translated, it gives CASSSGYPTGASRTQYF.

The CDR3 region is CASSKIDRVDQPQHF. DNA of the CDR3: TGTGCCAGCAGTAAAATTGACAGGGTGGATCAGCCCCAGCATTTT. The V and J genes are TRBV28 and TRBJ1-5, with TRBD1 identical over 7 bases. CDR1 and CDR2 (germline): MDHEN, SYDVKM. The CDR3 totals 15 residues. Losses at the gene ends were 5 bases for V and 5 bases for J; bases not matched to a gene: 9. The entire variable domain, with the rest obtained from reference TRBV28 and TRBJ1-5, is as follows: DVKVTQSSRYLVKRTGEKVFLECVQDMDHENMFWYRQDPGLGLRLIYFSYDVKMKEKGDIPEGYSVSREKKERFSLILESASTNQTSMYLCASSKIDRVDQPQHFGDGTRLSIL.

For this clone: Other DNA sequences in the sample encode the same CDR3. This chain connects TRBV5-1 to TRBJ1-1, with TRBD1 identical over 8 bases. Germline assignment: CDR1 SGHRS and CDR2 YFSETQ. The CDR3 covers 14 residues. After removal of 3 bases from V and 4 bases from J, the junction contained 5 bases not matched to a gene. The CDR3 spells CASSSGQGGTEAFF. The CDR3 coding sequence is TGCGCCAGCAGCTCCGGACAGGGAGGCACTGAAGCTTTCTTT.

This chain's CDR3 is CASSQDSSGGGYGYTF. As DNA, the CDR3 is TGTGCCAGCAGCCAAGATAGTTCGGGGGGTGGATATGGCTACACCTTC. This chain uses TRBV4-2 with TRBJ1-2; D perhaps matches TRBD1 (5 bases). This CDR3 is 16 amino acids long. Germline V gene sequence: CDR1 LGHNA, CDR2 YNFKEQ. Trimming took 0 bases from V and 5 from J, leaving 16 bases between them.

The DNA for the CDR3 is TGTGCCAGCAGCGTAGAGGAGCGGGAGGGTCTCGAGCAGTACTTC. This sequence encodes CASSVEEREGLEQYF. The chain couples TRBV9 to TRBJ2-7, with 10 bases identical to TRBD2. Unmatched junction bases numbered 6, after V lost 0 bases and J lost 6 bases. The length of the CDR3 is 15 residues. Germline CDR1 SGDLS, CDR2 YYNGEE.

DNA for the CDR3: TGCAGCGCTGTCAGGAGCGGGGCCACAGATACGCAGTATTTT. Translating gives CSAVRSGATDTQYF. The rearrangement uses TRBV29-1 and TRBJ2-3; 7 bases are a match to TRBD2. J gave up 2 bases and V 7 bases, and 9 bases lay outside the gene matches. The germline V gene has CDR1 SQVTM and CDR2 ANQGSEA. The CDR3 totals 14 residues.

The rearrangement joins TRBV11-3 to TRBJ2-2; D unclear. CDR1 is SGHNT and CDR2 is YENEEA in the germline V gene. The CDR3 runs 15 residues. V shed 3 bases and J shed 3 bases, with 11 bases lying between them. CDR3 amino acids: CASSFGDLYTGELFF. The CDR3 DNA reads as TGTGCCAGCAGCTTTGGTGACCTTTACACCGGGGAGCTGTTTTTT.

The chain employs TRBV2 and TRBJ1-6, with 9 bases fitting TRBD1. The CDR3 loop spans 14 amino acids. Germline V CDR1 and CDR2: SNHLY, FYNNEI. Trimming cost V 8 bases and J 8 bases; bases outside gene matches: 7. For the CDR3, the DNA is TGTGCCAGCGGGGACAGGGCGACCTATTCACCCCTCCACTTT. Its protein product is CASGDRATYSPLHF.

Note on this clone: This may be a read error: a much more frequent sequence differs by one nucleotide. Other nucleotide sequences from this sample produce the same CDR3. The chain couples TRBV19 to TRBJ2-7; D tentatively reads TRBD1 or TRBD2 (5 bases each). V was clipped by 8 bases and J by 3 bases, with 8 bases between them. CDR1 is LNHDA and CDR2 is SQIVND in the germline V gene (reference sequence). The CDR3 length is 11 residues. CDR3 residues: CASDGGYEQYF. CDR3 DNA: TGTGCCAGTGATGGGGGCTACGAGCAGTACTTC. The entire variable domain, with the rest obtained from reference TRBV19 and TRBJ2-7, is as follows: DGGITQSPKYLFRKEGQNVTLSCEQNLNHDAMYWYRQDPGQGLRLIYYSQIVNDFQKGDIAEGYSVSREKKESFPLTVTSAQKNPTAFYLCASDGGYEQYFGPGTRLTVT.

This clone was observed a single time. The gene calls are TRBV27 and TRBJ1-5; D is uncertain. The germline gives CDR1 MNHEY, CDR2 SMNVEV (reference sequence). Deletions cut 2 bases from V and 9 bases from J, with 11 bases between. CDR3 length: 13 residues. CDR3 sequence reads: CASSLAPGVPQHF. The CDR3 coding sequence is TGTGCCAGCAGTTTAGCTCCAGGCGTGCCCCAGCATTTT.

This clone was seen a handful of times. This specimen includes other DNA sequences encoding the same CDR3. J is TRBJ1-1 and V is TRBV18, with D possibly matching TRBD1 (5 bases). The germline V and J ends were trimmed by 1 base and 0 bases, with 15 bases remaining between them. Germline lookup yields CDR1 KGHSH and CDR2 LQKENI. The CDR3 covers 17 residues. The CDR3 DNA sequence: TGTGCCAGCTCACCACGGGGGACTGAGGGACTGAACACTGAAGCTTTCTTT. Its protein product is CASSPRGTEGLNTEAFF.

CDR3 nucleotide sequence: TGTGCCAGCAGCCCCACTGCCCGACATGAGCAGTTCTTC. Its translation is CASSPTARHEQFF. The chain carries TRBV4-2 and TRBJ2-1; the D is unclear. Trimming took off 4 bases at V and 8 bases at J, with 12 bases between the two ends. Germline CDR1 reads LGHNA; CDR2 reads YNFKEQ. This CDR3 is 13 amino acids long.

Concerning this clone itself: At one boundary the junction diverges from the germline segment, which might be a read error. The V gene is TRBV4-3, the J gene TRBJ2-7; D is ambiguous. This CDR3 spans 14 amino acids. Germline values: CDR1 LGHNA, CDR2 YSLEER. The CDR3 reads CASSQVRSLYEQHF. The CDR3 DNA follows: TGCGCCAGCAGCCAAGTTAGGTCTCTCTACGAGCAGCACTTC.

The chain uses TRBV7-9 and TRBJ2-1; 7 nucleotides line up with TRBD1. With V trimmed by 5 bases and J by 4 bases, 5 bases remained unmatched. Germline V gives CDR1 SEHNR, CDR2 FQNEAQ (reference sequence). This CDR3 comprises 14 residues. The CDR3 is CASSPGQPYNEQFF. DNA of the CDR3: TGTGCCAGCAGCCCGGGACAGCCATACAATGAGCAGTTCTTC.